This TCR beta chain was sequenced during a study of blood T cells in healthy people across ages. Study outcomes and limitations: Getting older went along with TCR beta diversity per million T cells dropping roughly linearly. Donor CMV status, an unknown factor, possibly confounded changes in expanded clonotypes.

Comments on this clonotype: The antigen is not known.

The CDR3 has 15 residues. V was clipped by 3 bases and J by 1 base, with 15 bases between them. The germline V gene has CDR1 SQVTM and CDR2 ANQGSEA. Using a J-beta primer mix together with a sample-barcoded 5' primer, a second PCR was run for roughly 6 to 11 cycles. TCRdb reprocessed the 5' RACE reads via MiXCR and lists one record per CDR3 protein. The data show over a million distinct CDR3 sequences, approximately 60% seen once. Donor samples were obtained from healthy Caucasian individuals from Russia, aged about 6 to 95. Total RNA, at least 6 micrograms per sample, was extracted from PBMCs. This rearrangement joins TRBV29-1 to TRBJ1-2; possible D gene TRBD1, 6 bases. The source of this sequence is a man younger than 30 in good health. The sequenced sample was blood. The CDR3 protein is CSVEEARGLNYGYTF. In DNA form, the CDR3 reads TGCAGCGTTGAGGAGGCCAGGGGCCTTAACTATGGCTACACCTTC.